This entry lists 21 T cell receptor beta chains sequenced from one sample in a study of T cells in women clearing cervical HPV infection. Data came from immunoSEQ multiplex PCR; TCRdb stores just in-frame clones and leaves some out. The sample has fewer than 15,000 clones. Source material: blood buffy coat. The origin of the receptors is a woman between 18 and 70 years old with a cervical HPV16 infection that either progressed to CIN3+ or cleared (not recorded which).

Remarks on this clone: The observed sequence ends 3 residues before the CDR3 terminus, with the missing tail filled in from the germline J gene. The V gene is TRBV5-6, the J gene TRBJ2-6, with D hard to call. CDR1 and CDR2 from the germline V gene are SGHDT and YYEEEE. This CDR3 comprises 15 residues. The germline V and J ends were trimmed by 5 bases and 0 bases, with 9 bases remaining between them. CDR3 DNA, as far as it was read: TGTGCCAGCAGAACGAGCCGCTCTGGGGCCAACGTC. Translated, it gives CASRTSRSGANV. In full, the CDR3 is CASRTSRSGANVLTF.

Comment on this clone: The read ends 3 residues before the CDR3 terminus; that terminus is restored from the germline J gene. The rearrangement uses TRBV20-1 and TRBJ2-7; TRBD2 matches 8 bases. CDR1 and CDR2 (germline): DFQATT, SNEGSKA (reference sequence). The CDR3 totals 15 residues. J gave up 3 bases and V 3 bases, and 10 bases lay outside the gene matches. Partial CDR3 DNA: TGCAGTGCTAGGGGGTTCGGCGGGGGGAACTACGAG. Protein product: CSARGFGGGNYE. The complete CDR3 protein is CSARGFGGGNYEQYF.

As for this clone: Sequencing ends 3 residues short of the CDR3 end; the germline J gene provides the rest. The gene calls are TRBV20-1 and TRBJ2-3; 8 bases map to TRBD2. V gave up 3 bases and J gave up 0 bases; unmatched junction bases: 2. The CDR3 spans 14 residues. Germline V gene data show CDR1 as DFQATT and CDR2 as SNEGSKA (reference sequence). The CDR3 sequence: CSARKRGSTDTQYF. CDR3 DNA, as far as it was read: TGCAGTGCTAGGAAGCGGGGGAGCACAGATACG.

The CDR3 is CSARDRGGNEKLFF. CDR3 DNA, as far as it was read: TGCAGTGCTAGAGATCGGGGGGGAAATGAAAAA. V and J are TRBV20-1 and TRBJ1-4; tentatively, D is TRBD1 (5 bases). Coverage ceases 3 residues before the CDR3 finishes, and the germline J gene fills in the end. Trimming took off 0 bases at V and 5 bases at J, with 10 bases between the two ends. The germline V gene encodes CDR1 DFQATT and CDR2 SNEGSKA (reference sequence). This CDR3 is 14 amino acids long.

With regard to this clone: The CDR3 is cut off 3 residues early in the read; its end comes from the germline J gene. The chain employs TRBV20-1 and TRBJ1-3, with 8 bases identical to TRBD1. Germline V gene sequence: CDR1 DFQATT, CDR2 SNEGSKA (reference sequence). V lost 6 bases, J lost 8 bases, and 18 bases stayed unmatched. The CDR3 loop spans 16 amino acids. CDR3 DNA (partial): TGCAGTGCCGGGGCGCAAGGGACAGGCCCTAGGGACACC. As protein: CSAGAQGTGPRDT. The whole CDR3 reads CSAGAQGTGPRDTIYF.

Remarks on this clone: The read is 3 residues too short to cover the CDR3 end, so that end is filled in from the germline J gene. V is TRBV12-3 or TRBV12-4 and J is TRBJ2-5; 9 positions match TRBD2. The trim removed 6 bases at V and 3 bases at J, leaving 5 bases unmatched. CDR3 length: 14 amino acids. CDR3: CASSQVAGEETQYF. Incomplete CDR3 DNA: TGTGCCAGCAGCCAAGTAGCGGGGGAAGAGACC.

This chain's CDR3 is CASRSGVSTEAFF. The CDR3 bases that were read are TGTGCCAGCAGATCAGGGGTTTCCACTGAA. The gene calls are TRBV28 and TRBJ1-1; a weak D match, TRBD1 (6 bases). The observed sequence ends 3 residues before the CDR3 terminus, with the missing tail filled in from the germline J gene. Germline CDR1 is MDHEN and CDR2 is SYDVKM. The CDR3 is 13 amino acids. The V and J ends lost 6 bases and 4 bases respectively, with 12 bases between them. Full variable domain (remainder filled in from reference TRBV28 and TRBJ1-1): DVKVTQSSRYLVKRTGEKVFLECVQDMDHENMFWYRQDPGLGLRLIYFSYDVKMKEKGDIPEGYSVSREKKERFSLILESASTNQTSMYLCASRSGVSTEAFFGQGTRLTVV.

Note on this clone: The CDR3 extends 3 residues past the end of the read, so its final part is completed from the germline J gene. The gene calls are TRBV5-4 and TRBJ2-7, with TRBD2 matching 10 bases. J gave up 0 bases and V 6 bases, and 3 bases lay outside the gene matches. Per germline, CDR1 SGHNT and CDR2 YYREEE (reference sequence). CDR3 size: 14 residues. The DNA read from the CDR3 is TGTGCCAGCAAGGAGCGGGGGGGCTCCTACGAG. It encodes CASKERGGSYE. In full, the CDR3 reads CASKERGGSYEQYF.

In regard to this clone: With the read ending 3 residues before the CDR3 end, the germline J gene is used to fill in that end. The rearrangement links TRBV5-4 to TRBJ1-2; perhaps TRBD1 as D (5 bases). The CDR3 is 15 residues long. Germline V lookup: CDR1 SGHNT, CDR2 YYREEE (reference sequence). CDR3 residues: CASSLDGAAVRGYTF. CDR3 DNA (partial): TGTGCCAGCAGCTTGGATGGGGCGGCGGTTAGAGGC.

As concerns this clone: With the read ending 3 residues before the CDR3 end, the germline J gene is used to fill in that end. This chain joins TRBV5-1 and TRBJ2-2; 8 positions agree with TRBD1. CDR1 and CDR2 (germline): SGHRS, YFSETQ. This CDR3 comprises 15 residues. Losses at the gene ends were 3 bases for V and 3 bases for J; bases not matched to a gene: 4. Partial CDR3 DNA: TGCGCCAGCAGCTCTGGGACAGGAGACACCGGGGAG. Translating gives CASSSGTGDTGE. The entire CDR3 is CASSSGTGDTGELFF.

Judged by frequency, this clone is medium-sized. Coverage ceases 3 residues before the CDR3 finishes, and the germline J gene fills in the end. The chain uses TRBV7-3 and TRBJ2-3; D is ambiguous. The germline CDR1 and CDR2 sequences are SGHTA and FQGTGA. Trimming took 2 bases from V and 6 from J, leaving 6 bases between them. The CDR3 totals 12 residues. The chain's CDR3 is CASSLFPDTQYF. The part of the CDR3 DNA that was read is TGTGCCAGCAGCTTATTCCCGGATACG.

To note about this clone: The CDR3 end is not reached by the read, which stops 3 residues before it; the germline J gene fills it in. The chain combines TRBV2 with TRBJ2-2, with D unresolved. Trimming cost V 9 bases and J 7 bases, with 21 bases left between them. Germline V gives CDR1 SNHLY, CDR2 FYNNEI. The CDR3 extends over 15 amino acids. The part of the CDR3 DNA that was read is TGTGCCAGTGATAGGTTCGCAGTGACACACGGGGAG. This translates into CASDRFAVTHGE. The whole CDR3 sequence is CASDRFAVTHGELFF.

Remarks on this clone: Sequencing ends 3 residues short of the CDR3 end; the germline J gene provides the rest. V usage is TRBV14 and J usage is TRBJ2-2; 10 bases agree with TRBD2. There are 15 residues in the CDR3. Trimming removed 4 bases from V and 3 bases from J; junction bases left unmatched: 2. Germline V gives CDR1 SGHDN, CDR2 FVKESK. The sequenced CDR3 bases are TGTGCCAGCAGCCGTAGCGGGGGGTACACCGGGGAG. Encoded protein: CASSRSGGYTGE. The whole CDR3 is CASSRSGGYTGELFF.

As concerns this clone: The read finishes 3 residues shy of the CDR3 end, and the germline J gene is used to complete it. The rearrangement uses TRBV11-3 and TRBJ1-2; TRBD1 aligns across 7 bases. Trimming at V came to 5 bases and at J to 5 bases, leaving 11 bases not matched to a gene. Germline lookup yields CDR1 SGHNT and CDR2 YENEEA. This CDR3 comprises 15 residues. The CDR3: CASSPGGTGVYGYTF. The DNA read from the CDR3 is TGTGCCAGCAGCCCCGGGGGAACAGGGGTATATGGC.

The sequenced CDR3 bases are TGCGCCAGCAGCTTAGAGGCCGGCGGCTACGAG. Translated, it gives CASSLEAGGYE. The whole CDR3 sequence is CASSLEAGGYEQYF. J is TRBJ2-7 and V is TRBV5-1; no clear D gene. The CDR3 is cut off 3 residues early in the read; its end comes from the germline J gene. V lost 2 bases, J lost 3 bases, and 12 bases lay in between. Germline-derived CDR1 and CDR2 are SGHRS and YFSETQ. The CDR3 is made up of 14 amino acids.

About this clone: The CDR3 end is not reached by the read, which stops 3 residues before it; the germline J gene fills it in. The rearrangement joins TRBV7-6 to TRBJ1-3; D possibly corresponds to TRBD1 (6 bases). Germline V CDR1 and CDR2: SGHVS, FNYEAQ. The CDR3 extends over 17 amino acids. The ends were cut back, 1 base at V and 0 bases at J, with 13 bases in the middle. The sequenced CDR3 bases are TGTGCCAGCAGCTTAGGAGGGGGGGTCGCCTCTGGAAACACC. Translation gives CASSLGGGVASGNT. The entire CDR3 is CASSLGGGVASGNTIYF.

As regards this clone: The read ends 3 residues shy of where the CDR3 ends; the end is completed using the germline J gene. This same CDR3 is encoded by further DNA sequences in the sample. The chain combines TRBV2 with TRBJ1-3; D perhaps matches TRBD1 (6 bases). CDR1 is SNHLY and CDR2 is FYNNEI in the germline V gene. The CDR3 length is 13 residues. V lost 9 bases and J lost 0, with 9 bases in between. CDR3 residues: CASSGDSGNTIYF. The covered CDR3 bases are TGTGCCAGTTCAGGGGACTCTGGAAACACC.

In regard to this clone: The read halts 3 residues ahead of the CDR3 end, with the missing end drawn from the germline J gene. The chain carries TRBV2 and TRBJ2-3; D is perhaps TRBD1 (5 bases). The length of the CDR3 is 16 residues. Germline CDR1 is SNHLY and CDR2 is FYNNEI. The CDR3 DNA, read in part, is TGTGCCAGCAAGTCCACCACCAAAAGGGGCCAAGAGGCG. Its protein is CASKSTTKRGQEA. The full CDR3 sequence reads CASKSTTKRGQEAQYF.

Of note for this clone: The read finishes 3 residues shy of the CDR3 end, and the germline J gene is used to complete it. V usage is TRBV20-1 and J usage is TRBJ2-7, with 10 bases aligning to TRBD2. Trimming cost V 8 bases and J 2 bases; bases outside gene matches: 6. Per germline, CDR1 DFQATT and CDR2 SNEGSKA (reference sequence). The CDR3 is 13 amino acids. The CDR3 sequence is CSSLAGNTYEQYF. The part of the CDR3 DNA that was read is TGCAGTTCACTAGCGGGGAATACCTACGAG.

As to this clone: The CDR3 goes on 3 residues after the read ends, and that part is filled in from the germline J gene. V gene TRBV11-2 combines with J gene TRBJ1-1; TRBD1 matches 11 bases. In germline, CDR1 is SGHAT, CDR2 FQNNGV. There are 13 residues in the CDR3. CDR3 DNA (partial): TGTGCCAGCAGTCCGGGACAGGGGGTAACA. The encoded protein is CASSPGQGVT. The whole CDR3 sequence is CASSPGQGVTAFF.

Concerning this clone: The CDR3 is cut off 3 residues early in the read; its end comes from the germline J gene. The chain couples TRBV5-1 to TRBJ2-5; a possible D gene is TRBD2 (5 bases). Per the germline V gene, CDR1 is SGHRS and CDR2 is YFSETQ. Deletions cut 6 bases from V and 7 bases from J, with 13 bases between. The CDR3 covers 12 residues. The CDR3 here is CASTSGSGTQYF. The CDR3 DNA, read in part, is TGCGCCAGCACCTCGGGGTCTGGGACC.